The 2 T cell receptor beta chains reported below all come from one sample, sequenced in a study of tumor-infiltrating lymphocytes in primary liver carcinoma. Blood RNA originated from unsorted whole blood, with germline DNA additionally extracted. cDNA specific to TCR beta was made from approximately 0.55 ug of total RNA, with a constant-region primer employed for priming. Employing slightly modified ARM-PCR, three nested multiplex PCR rounds were run, and these gave rise to the TCR beta libraries. The study ran its first two PCR rounds for around 10 cycles each, using TRBV1-TRBV30 forward primers and a C-beta reverse primer. TCRdb redid the calling of the multiplex PCR reads with MiXCR, one entry per CDR3 protein. The sample records about 180,000 distinct CDR3 sequences, approximately 60% being singletons. The sample was peripheral blood. The receptors shown here come from a man in his forties with primary liver carcinoma and hepatitis B virus infection.

This clonotype was detected only a few times. V and J are TRBV12-3 or TRBV12-4 and TRBJ1-5; D unclear. The length of the CDR3 is 14 residues. V was clipped by 4 bases and J by 2 bases, with 9 bases between them. CDR3 in amino acids: CASSSRWGNQPQHF. The CDR3 coding sequence is TGTGCCAGCAGTTCCCGTTGGGGCAATCAGCCCCAGCATTTT.

This chain joins TRBV4-1 and TRBJ1-5; D is unclear. The germline gives CDR1 MGHRA, CDR2 YSYEKL. Trimming took 4 bases from V and 6 from J, leaving 10 bases between them. This CDR3 has 13 amino acids. The CDR3 loop is CASSPTDVQPQHF. The CDR3 DNA sequence: TGCGCCAGCAGCCCAACGGACGTTCAGCCCCAGCATTTT.